These 28 T cell receptor beta chains were sequenced from one sample in a study of human T cells and chemical hapten exposure. Unseparated into fractions, whole blood served as the source from which total RNA was extracted. TCRdb re-called the 5' RACE reads with MiXCR, one entry per CDR3 protein. The sample comprises some 150,000 distinct CDR3 sequences, 3.5% to 5% of which are singletons, and over 1.2% rests with the top ten. These receptors originate from a female donor in good health.

This clonotype was seen more than once but under ten times. The chain uses TRBV5-6 and TRBJ1-1; 8 nucleotides agree with TRBD1. CDR1 and CDR2 (germline): SGHDT, YYEEEE. The J segment lost 2 bases and the V segment lost 0 bases, leaving 9 bases of the junction unmatched. The CDR3 covers 17 residues. The CDR3 protein is CASSLARQGCCNTEAFF. The CDR3 DNA reads TGTGCCAGCAGCTTGGCGAGACAGGGGTGTTGTAACACTGAAGCTTTCTTT.

V and J are TRBV30 and TRBJ1-2, with no clear D. V was pared by 0 bases and J by 4 bases, with 9 bases between. CDR3 length: 13 amino acids. Looked up from germline, CDR1 is GTSNPN and CDR2 is SVGIG (reference sequence). The CDR3 is CAWSVGDAYGYTF. DNA for the CDR3: TGTGCCTGGAGTGTTGGCGATGCCTATGGCTACACCTTC.

This clonotype was recorded at least ten times. The V and J genes are TRBV7-2 and TRBJ2-3; the D gene could be TRBD1 or TRBD2 (6 bases each). From germline, CDR1 is SGHTA and CDR2 FQGNSA. V shed 4 bases and J shed 0 bases, with 17 bases lying between them. The CDR3 totals 17 residues. CDR3 sequence: CASSWGARRFSTDTQYF. The CDR3 DNA is TGTGCCAGCAGCTGGGGGGCCCGGCGTTTTAGCACAGATACGCAGTATTTT.

Details on this clonotype: A much larger clone sits a single nucleotide away, making a read error possible. The V gene is TRBV24-1, the J gene TRBJ1-2; no clear D gene. V was clipped by 3 bases and J by 10 bases, with 11 bases between them. CDR1 and CDR2 from the germline V gene are KGHDR and SFDVKD. The CDR3 is 12 residues long. The CDR3 DNA is TGTGCCACCAGTGATCGTGACACGCACTACACCTTC. Its protein product is CATSDRDTHYTF.

This clonotype was detected many times. V gene TRBV6-5 combines with J gene TRBJ2-3; the D gene is possibly TRBD2 (6 bases). V lost 6 bases, J lost 6 bases, and 25 bases lay in between. The CDR3 spans 17 residues. The germline V gene has CDR1 MNHEY and CDR2 SVGAGI. CDR3 region: CASSPTGSGLSPDTQYF. The CDR3 DNA sequence: TGTGCCAGCAGCCCTACTGGCTCGGGACTCTCCCCCGATACGCAGTATTTT.

This clonotype was detected ten times or more. The V and J genes are TRBV19 and TRBJ2-7; D remains unclear. Trimming cost V 6 bases and J 2 bases, with 11 bases left between them. CDR3 length equals 13 residues. Germline lookup yields CDR1 LNHDA and CDR2 SQIVND (reference sequence). CDR3 in DNA: TGTGCCAGTAGAACCATCGGCCCCTACGAGCAGTACTTC. Translation: CASRTIGPYEQYF.

This clonotype was recorded at least ten times. V usage is TRBV6-6 and J usage is TRBJ2-3; 8 bases line up with TRBD1. The CDR3 consists of 17 residues. Germline lookup yields CDR1 MNHNY and CDR2 SVGAGI (reference sequence). With V trimmed by 4 bases and J by 1 base, 10 bases remained unmatched. The CDR3 DNA follows: TGTGCCAGCAGTTCTGTACGACAGGGGAAGGGCACAGATACGCAGTATTTT. Translating gives CASSSVRQGKGTDTQYF.

This clonotype was counted ten times or more. V gene TRBV7-2 combines with J gene TRBJ2-3; 16 bases are a match to TRBD2. Trimming removed 1 base from V and 4 bases from J; junction bases left unmatched: 2. The CDR3 spans 17 residues. From germline, CDR1 is SGHTA and CDR2 FQGNSA. CDR3 protein: CASSLEGTSGGADTQYF. The DNA of the CDR3 is TGTGCCAGCAGCTTAGAGGGGACTAGCGGGGGGGCAGATACGCAGTATTTT.

For this clonotype: A much larger clone is a single base away; this may be a read error. The gene calls are TRBV7-2 and TRBJ1-6; TRBD1 matches 7 bases. Germline CDR1 and CDR2: SGHTA and FQGNSA. This CDR3 is 15 amino acids long. In DNA, the CDR3 is TGTGCCAGCAGGACCTCCGGACAGGCGAATTTACCCCTCCACTTT. This encodes CASRTSGQANLPLHF.

This clonotype has a count of ten or more. The chain recombines TRBV12-3 or TRBV12-4 with TRBJ2-7, with a tentative D call TRBD1 (6 bases). V dropped 5 bases and J dropped 1 base, with 12 bases sitting between them. This CDR3 has 14 amino acids. CDR3 nucleotides: TGTGCCAGCAGTAGGCGACAGGCATCCTACGAGCAGTACTTC. Translated, it gives CASSRRQASYEQYF.

This clonotype showed up many times. The V and J genes are TRBV2 and TRBJ1-2, with 9 bases fitting TRBD1. CDR3 length equals 16 residues. Germline V lookup: CDR1 SNHLY, CDR2 FYNNEI. V lost 6 bases to trimming and J lost 4 bases; unmatched junction nucleotides: 12. CDR3 loop: CASRGGEQGAGYGYTF. The CDR3 coding sequence is TGTGCCAGCAGAGGGGGGGAACAGGGGGCAGGCTATGGCTACACCTTC.

This clonotype was recorded at least ten times. A read error may account for a junction end that differs from germline. The genes are TRBV12-3 or TRBV12-4 and TRBJ2-3, with no clear D. The CDR3 is 11 residues long. CDR3: CASSLRDTQYF. The CDR3 region has the DNA TGCGCCAGCAGCTTACGAGATACGCAGTATTTT.

With regard to this clonotype: This sequence may be a read error, since a much larger clone differs from it by one base. The J gene is TRBJ1-1, the V gene TRBV28; 8 nucleotides agree with TRBD1. Germline V CDR1 and CDR2: MDHEN, SYDVKM. The CDR3 extends over 14 amino acids. J lost 8 bases, V lost 9 bases, and 14 bases had no gene match. DNA for the CDR3: TGTGCCAGTTTCTCGGGACAGGCCCCTATGGAAGCTTTCTTT. This gives the protein CASFSGQAPMEAFF.

This rearrangement joins TRBV12-3 or TRBV12-4 to TRBJ1-5, with no clear D. The ends were cut back, 2 bases at V and 3 bases at J, with 8 bases in the middle. This CDR3 contains 14 residues. The CDR3 sequence is CASSLTGLNQPQHF. As DNA, the CDR3 is TGTGCCAGCAGTTTAACTGGGCTCAATCAGCCCCAGCATTTT.

In this sample, this clonotype turned up many times. The chain carries TRBV5-1 and TRBJ2-5; tentative D call: TRBD2 (5 bases). The CDR3 runs 14 residues. Germline V CDR1 and CDR2: SGHRS, YFSETQ. Trimming removed 2 bases from V and 5 bases from J, with 13 bases in between. As DNA, the CDR3 is TGCGCCAGCAGCTTAGGTTTGAGGGTTGAGACCCAGTACTTC. Translating it yields CASSLGLRVETQYF.

In its sample, this clonotype was seen many times. The chain employs TRBV29-1 and TRBJ2-3; maybe TRBD1 (6 bases). Germline V lookup: CDR1 SQVTM, CDR2 ANQGSEA. V was clipped by 1 base and J by 0 bases, with 14 bases between them. The CDR3 is made up of 16 amino acids. CDR3 region: CSVEGVPGESTDTQYF. The CDR3, as DNA: TGCAGCGTTGAAGGGGTCCCAGGGGAAAGCACAGATACGCAGTATTTT.

This clonotype has at least ten counts. This chain uses TRBV20-1 with TRBJ2-7, with TRBD1 matching over 10 bases. This CDR3 contains 13 residues. Germline values: CDR1 DFQATT, CDR2 SNEGSKA (reference sequence). Trimming cost V 6 bases and J 2 bases; bases outside gene matches: 4. In DNA, the CDR3 is TGCAGTGCAAGGGACAGGGGAACCTACGAGCAGTACTTC. It codes for CSARDRGTYEQYF.

The rearrangement joins TRBV5-1 to TRBJ1-3, with 8 positions matching TRBD1. CDR1 and CDR2 (germline): SGHRS, YFSETQ. Trimming took 0 bases from V and 0 from J; bases not matched to a gene: 2. The CDR3 has 16 amino acids. CDR3 bases: TGCGCCAGCAGCTTGGCGGGACAGGCCTCTGGAAACACCATATATTTT. This codes for CASSLAGQASGNTIYF. Filled out from reference TRBV5-1 and TRBJ1-3, the complete variable domain reads KAGVTQTPRYLIKTRGQQVTLSCSPISGHRSVSWYQQTPGQGLQFLFEYFSETQRNKGNFPGRFSGRQFSNSRSEMNVSTLELGDSALYLCASSLAGQASGNTIYFGEGSWLTVV.

This clonotype appeared many times. The rearrangement joins TRBV7-9 to TRBJ2-6; TRBD2 matches at 7 bases. The CDR3 covers 17 residues. J gave up 1 base and V 6 bases, and 9 bases lay outside the gene matches. Germline V gene lookup returns CDR1 SEHNR and CDR2 FQNEAQ (reference sequence). The CDR3 DNA sequence: TGTGCCAGCAGACACGGACTAGGAGGTTCTGGGGCCAACGTCCTGACTTTC. Protein product: CASRHGLGGSGANVLTF.

This clonotype was detected many times. V is TRBV20-1 and J is TRBJ1-3, with no clear D. This CDR3 has 11 residues. Germline CDR1 and CDR2: DFQATT and SNEGSKA (reference sequence). V gave up 1 base and J gave up 8 bases, with 6 bases separating them. CDR3 amino acids: CSARVGDTIYF. CDR3 coding DNA: TGCAGTGCTAGAGTGGGCGACACCATATATTTT.

At least ten counts were recorded for this clonotype. The V gene is TRBV6-6, the J gene TRBJ2-3; 13 bases fit TRBD2. The CDR3 has 15 amino acids. Germline CDR1 MNHNY, CDR2 SVGAGI (reference sequence). The J segment lost 4 bases and the V segment lost 6 bases, leaving 4 bases of the junction unmatched. CDR3 sequence reads: CASRRTSGGADTQYF. CDR3 nucleotide sequence: TGTGCCAGCAGGCGGACTAGCGGGGGAGCAGATACGCAGTATTTT.

This clonotype was seen a few times. The chain has TRBV12-3 or TRBV12-4 and TRBJ1-5, with D possibly being TRBD1 (5 bases). The CDR3 totals 16 residues. The germline V and J ends were trimmed by 2 bases and 3 bases, with 14 bases remaining between them. DNA for the CDR3: TGTGCCAGCAGTTTAAGAGGGACCGGACACAATCAGCCCCAGCATTTT. This codes for CASSLRGTGHNQPQHF.

Note on this clonotype: With a much larger clone just one base away, this may be a read error. J is TRBJ2-2 and V is TRBV6-5; possibly TRBD2 for D (7 bases). Germline CDR1 and CDR2: MNHEY and SVGAGI. V lost 4 bases to trimming and J lost 6 bases, with 18 bases between them. CDR3 length equals 16 residues. The CDR3 loop reads CASSWRRGRGPGELFF. CDR3 in DNA: TGTGCCAGCAGTTGGAGGCGGGGGCGCGGCCCCGGGGAGCTGTTTTTT.

The sample holds many counts of this clonotype. This chain joins TRBV12-3 or TRBV12-4 and TRBJ1-4; 10 bases agree with TRBD1. The V and J ends lost 5 bases and 5 bases, in that order; junction bases with no gene match: 5. CDR3 length: 15 amino acids. The CDR3 sequence is CASSPRTGGNEKLFF. CDR3 DNA sequence: TGTGCCAGCAGTCCCCGGACAGGGGGAAATGAAAAACTGTTTTTT.

Ten or more counts support this clonotype. This chain uses TRBV5-6 with TRBJ1-1; D call uncertain. Germline values: CDR1 SGHDT, CDR2 YYEEEE. V lost 0 bases, J lost 3 bases, and 9 bases lay in between. The length of the CDR3 is 14 residues. This chain's CDR3 is CASSLADTYTEAFF. CDR3 bases: TGTGCCAGCAGCTTGGCAGACACGTACACTGAAGCTTTCTTT.

This clonotype was seen ten or more times. The chain employs TRBV4-2 and TRBJ2-3; 9 bases map to TRBD2. Unmatched junction bases numbered 16, after V lost 3 bases and J lost 3 bases. The CDR3 loop spans 19 amino acids. Germline V gives CDR1 LGHNA, CDR2 YNFKEQ. CDR3 amino acids: CASSQRAAWGGGATDTQYF. For the CDR3, the DNA is TGTGCCAGCAGCCAGAGAGCCGCCTGGGGCGGGGGGGCAACAGATACGCAGTATTTT.

This clonotype came up many times. CDR3 protein: CASSLYPSTDTQYF. CDR3 sequence (DNA): TGTGCCAGCAGCCTCTACCCATCCACAGATACGCAGTATTTT. The V and J genes are TRBV3-1 and TRBJ2-3; D uncertain. This CDR3 has 14 residues. Trimming pared 4 bases from V and 2 bases from J, leaving 10 bases between. CDR1 is LGHDT and CDR2 is YNNKEL in the germline V gene (reference sequence).

This clonotype showed up many times. V gene TRBV19 combines with J gene TRBJ2-5, with 7 bases aligning to TRBD1. This CDR3 has 15 amino acids. The V and J ends lost 4 bases and 1 base, in that order; junction bases with no gene match: 6. Germline V gene sequence: CDR1 LNHDA, CDR2 SQIVND (reference sequence). This CDR3 reads CASSTAGTAQETQYF. Here the CDR3 DNA reads TGTGCCAGTAGTACTGCCGGGACAGCCCAAGAGACCCAGTACTTC. Combining the CDR3 with reference TRBV19 and TRBJ2-5 gives the whole variable domain DGGITQSPKYLFRKEGQNVTLSCEQNLNHDAMYWYRQDPGQGLRLIYYSQIVNDFQKGDIAEGYSVSREKKESFPLTVTSAQKNPTAFYLCASSTAGTAQETQYFGPGTRLLVL.